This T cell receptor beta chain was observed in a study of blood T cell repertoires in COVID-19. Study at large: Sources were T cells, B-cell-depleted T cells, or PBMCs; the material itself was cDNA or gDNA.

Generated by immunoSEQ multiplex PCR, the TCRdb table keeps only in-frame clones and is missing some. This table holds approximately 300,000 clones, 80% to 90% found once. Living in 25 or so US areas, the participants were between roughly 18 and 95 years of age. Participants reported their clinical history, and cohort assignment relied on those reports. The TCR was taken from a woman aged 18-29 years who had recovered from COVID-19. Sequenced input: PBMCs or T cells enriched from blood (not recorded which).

For the CDR3, the DNA is TGTGCCAGCAGCTTCCGGGACAGGGATTCTTTGGGGGCCAACGTCCTGACTTTC. This translates into CASSFRDRDSLGANVLTF. This chain joins TRBV7-9 and TRBJ2-6, with 9 bases lining up with TRBD1. CDR3 length: 18 residues. The germline CDR1 and CDR2 sequences are SEHNR and FQNEAQ (reference sequence). Germline trimming cut 3 bases from V and 4 bases from J; bases unmatched to any gene: 10.